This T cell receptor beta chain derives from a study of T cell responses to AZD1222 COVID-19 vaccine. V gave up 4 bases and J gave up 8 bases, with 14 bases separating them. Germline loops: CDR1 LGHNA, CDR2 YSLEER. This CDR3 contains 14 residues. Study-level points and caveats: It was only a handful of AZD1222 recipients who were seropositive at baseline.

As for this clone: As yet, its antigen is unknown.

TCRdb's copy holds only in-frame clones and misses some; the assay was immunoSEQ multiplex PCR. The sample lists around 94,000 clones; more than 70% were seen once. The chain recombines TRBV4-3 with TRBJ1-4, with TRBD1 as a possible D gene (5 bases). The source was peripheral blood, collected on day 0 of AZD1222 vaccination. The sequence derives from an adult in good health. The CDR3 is CASSPLAGNEKLFF. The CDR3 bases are TGCGCCAGCAGCCCCTTAGCAGGGAACGAAAAACTGTTTTTT.